This TCR beta chain was sequenced for a study of blood T cell repertoires in COVID-19. Study summary: Collection of acute and convalescent COVID-19 samples took place in the United States, Italy and Spain. Nucleic acid was either cDNA or gDNA, and it came from T cells, B-cell-depleted T cells, or PBMCs.

As processed by the authors: For nucleated cells, counts were estimated from reference gene primer amplification. Produced via immunoSEQ multiplex PCR; TCRdb's table is partial and in-frame only. Clone size and the V and J calls come from that table; the DNA yielded D and trimming. The sample gives almost 30,000 clones, 80% of which show up once; 45% to 50% is in the top ten. V was pared by 3 bases and J by 1 base, with 10 bases between. Germline values: CDR1 LNHDA, CDR2 SQIVND (reference sequence). This CDR3 contains 15 residues. Sequenced material: peripheral blood. The V and J genes are TRBV19 and TRBJ1-3; D is perhaps TRBD1 (6 bases). This receptor was identified in a woman aged 70-85 years with acute or convalescent COVID-19. The CDR3 nucleotides read TGTGCCAGTAGTATCCTGACAGGATCTGGAAACACCATATATTTT. This translates into CASSILTGSGNTIYF.